The 23 T cell receptor beta chains in this list originate from one sample, sequenced in a study of OX40 agonist ivuxolimab in advanced cancers. Assay: immunoSEQ multiplex PCR; the TCRdb copy retains only in-frame clones and omits some. The table shows 50,000 to 75,000 clones, with roughly 89% occurring only once. Sequences were derived from CD4+ or CD8+ T cells sorted from blood, sampled in a trial of the OX40 agonist ivuxolimab. Receptor source: an adult with an advanced solid tumor such as melanoma, head and neck, liver or kidney cancer.

The chain links TRBV30 to TRBJ1-2; D gene ambiguous. This CDR3 comprises 10 residues. V was pared by 3 bases and J by 4 bases, with 3 bases between. CDR1 and CDR2 from the germline V gene are GTSNPN and SVGIG (reference sequence). CDR3 loop: CAWRGYGYTF. CDR3 coding DNA: TGTGCCTGGAGGGGCTATGGCTACACCTTC.

Written as DNA, the CDR3 is TGTGCCAGCAGTAGAGACAGGTCTCAAGGTGAAAAACTGTTTTTT. This codes for CASSRDRSQGEKLFF. V is TRBV27 and J is TRBJ1-4; TRBD1 is a possible D gene (6 bases). Germline V gene data show CDR1 as MNHEY and CDR2 as SMNVEV (reference sequence). The CDR3 covers 15 residues. The V end lost 5 bases, the J end lost 7 bases, and 17 bases lay between the germline ends. Filled out from reference TRBV27 and TRBJ1-4, the complete variable domain reads EAQVTQNPRYLITVTGKKLTVTCSQNMNHEYMSWYRQDPGLGLRQIYYSMNVEVTDKGDVPEGYKVSRKEKRNFPLILESPSPNQTSLYFCASSRDRSQGEKLFFGSGTQLSVL.

The V call is TRBV6-1, the J call TRBJ1-1; no clear D gene. Germline CDR1 and CDR2: MNHNS and SASEGT. The CDR3 consists of 12 residues. The V end was cut by 5 bases, the J end by 12 bases, with 16 bases between. The CDR3 DNA reads TGTGCCAGCAGTTCTGAGGTCGGGAAACCTTTCTTT. It translates to CASSSEVGKPFF.

The table lists this clone with a count of one. J is TRBJ2-7 and V is TRBV5-1; 8 positions agree with TRBD2. The CDR3 is 16 residues long. Per the germline V gene, CDR1 is SGHRS and CDR2 is YFSETQ. The V and J ends lost 1 base and 6 bases, in that order; junction bases with no gene match: 12. The CDR3: CASSLSIGLAPAEQYF. For the CDR3, the DNA is TGCGCCAGCAGCTTGTCAATCGGACTAGCTCCCGCCGAGCAGTACTTC.

The V gene is TRBV11-1, the J gene TRBJ2-1, with TRBD2 identical over 7 bases. The CDR3 consists of 15 residues. Germline lookup yields CDR1 SGHAT and CDR2 FQDESV (reference sequence). V shed 5 bases and J 7 bases; nucleotides not matched to a gene: 11. CDR3 sequence: CASSPIGGSPNEQFF. The CDR3 region has the DNA TGTGCCAGCAGCCCCATAGGCGGGAGTCCAAATGAGCAGTTCTTC.

This clone was seen only once. The chain couples TRBV7-9 to TRBJ2-7, with a weak D call TRBD2 (6 bases). The CDR3 is 12 residues long. Germline V CDR1 and CDR2: SEHNR, FQNEAQ (reference sequence). The V gene lost 6 bases and the J gene lost 1 base, with 7 bases spanning the gap. The chain's CDR3 is CASREGSYEQYF. Written as DNA, the CDR3 is TGTGCCAGCAGGGAGGGGTCCTACGAGCAGTACTTC.

The rearrangement joins TRBV5-1 to TRBJ1-3, with D perhaps matching TRBD1 (6 bases). The CDR3 consists of 14 residues. The germline gives CDR1 SGHRS, CDR2 YFSETQ. The V end was cut by 0 bases, the J end by 4 bases, with 8 bases between. The CDR3 here is CASSLEGGGNTIYF. The CDR3 coding sequence is TGCGCCAGCAGCTTGGAGGGGGGAGGAAACACCATATATTTT.

This clone came up once. The CDR3 here is CASSFKINQPQHF. CDR3 coding DNA: TGTGCCAGCAGTTTTAAGATCAATCAGCCCCAGCATTTT. J is TRBJ1-5 and V is TRBV27; no clear D. V lost 3 bases and J lost 3, with 6 bases in between. The CDR3 covers 13 residues. Germline loops: CDR1 MNHEY, CDR2 SMNVEV (reference sequence).

Only one count was recorded for this clone. The rearrangement joins TRBV7-9 to TRBJ2-5; D may be TRBD1 (5 bases). V was cut by 7 bases and J by 6 bases, with 12 bases left in between. The CDR3 is 12 residues long. Germline V gene lookup returns CDR1 SEHNR and CDR2 FQNEAQ (reference sequence). The CDR3 DNA reads as TGTGCCAGCACATGGGGCGGAAAGACCCAGTACTTC. This translates into CASTWGGKTQYF.

This rearrangement joins TRBV7-9 to TRBJ2-7; TRBD2 agrees at 11 bases. V gave up 4 bases and J gave up 3 bases; unmatched junction bases: 11. The CDR3 spans 17 residues. The germline V gene encodes CDR1 SEHNR and CDR2 FQNEAQ (reference sequence). CDR3 residues: CASSSGLAGSRDYEQYF. In nucleotides, the CDR3 is TGTGCCAGCAGCTCAGGACTAGCGGGTTCAAGGGACTACGAGCAGTACTTC.

For the CDR3, the DNA is TGTGCCAGCCGAGGGAGAGGGGGGAGCACCGGGGAGCTGTTTTTT. This sequence encodes CASRGRGGSTGELFF. The V and J genes are TRBV2 and TRBJ2-2; D may correspond to TRBD1 or TRBD2 (6 bases each). From germline, CDR1 is SNHLY and CDR2 FYNNEI. V was trimmed by 8 bases and J by 4 bases, leaving 17 bases between them. This CDR3 region has 15 residues.

V is TRBV9 and J is TRBJ2-3; unclear D gene. This CDR3 has 16 amino acids. Germline V gene data show CDR1 as SGDLS and CDR2 as YYNGEE. The ends were cut back, 0 bases at V and 2 bases at J, with 13 bases in the middle. The CDR3 protein is CASSVGSSLNTDTQYF. The CDR3 nucleotides are TGTGCCAGCAGCGTAGGCTCGAGCCTGAACACAGATACGCAGTATTTT.

The chain carries TRBV7-2 and TRBJ2-1; TRBD2 matches at 7 bases. Germline V gene lookup returns CDR1 SGHTA and CDR2 FQGNSA. V was clipped by 5 bases and J by 2 bases; unmatched bases: 9. There are 16 residues in the CDR3. CDR3 sequence reads: CASSPRVAGTYNEQFF. CDR3 bases: TGTGCCAGCAGCCCTCGGGTAGCGGGCACCTACAATGAGCAGTTCTTC.

For the CDR3, the DNA is TGTGCTAGTGGTACGGGACAGGGGTTGGTAGGCAATCAGCCCCAGCATTTT. Encoded protein: CASGTGQGLVGNQPQHF. This chain links TRBV12-5 with TRBJ1-5; TRBD1 matches at 10 bases. Germline V gives CDR1 LGHNT, CDR2 FRNRAP. V shed 5 bases, J shed 2 bases, and the junction held 9 bases outside the gene matches. CDR3 length: 17 residues.

The chain has TRBV7-6 and TRBJ1-5; a possible D gene is TRBD1 (5 bases). Deletions cut 0 bases from V and 5 bases from J, with 14 bases between. The CDR3 runs to 16 residues. CDR1 is SGHVS and CDR2 is FNYEAQ in the germline V gene. The CDR3 DNA is TGTGCCAGCAGCTTAGCCCAGTGGGGCGTGGATCAGCCCCAGCATTTT. Its protein is CASSLAQWGVDQPQHF.

The CDR3 nucleotides are TGTGCCATCAGTGAGTCGGGCAGCTCTGGGGCCAACGTCCTGACTTTC. Translated: CAISESGSSGANVLTF. This chain connects TRBV10-3 to TRBJ2-6; D gene ambiguous. This CDR3 has 16 amino acids. V lost 0 bases, J lost 0 bases, and 6 bases lay in between. Germline lookup yields CDR1 ENHRY and CDR2 SYGVKD.

V and J are TRBV7-2 and TRBJ2-7; 10 nucleotides agree with TRBD2. Germline V gene lookup returns CDR1 SGHTA and CDR2 FQGNSA. The CDR3 runs to 17 residues. Trimming at V came to 5 bases and at J to 5 bases, leaving 15 bases not matched to a gene. The CDR3 protein is CASSTGLAFPGKDEQYF. In DNA form, the CDR3 reads TGTGCCAGCAGCACGGGACTAGCGTTCCCGGGGAAGGACGAGCAGTACTTC.

The chain is built from TRBV28 and TRBJ1-3, with 7 bases fitting TRBD1. The CDR3 totals 14 residues. The V gene's germline CDR1 is MDHEN and CDR2 SYDVKM. J lost 1 base, V lost 7 bases, and 4 bases had no gene match. The CDR3: CASIPGGSGNTIYF. CDR3 nucleotide sequence: TGTGCCAGCATTCCAGGGGGTTCTGGAAACACCATATATTTT.

This chain connects TRBV28 to TRBJ1-2, with 7 bases fitting TRBD1. The J segment lost 8 bases and the V segment lost 6 bases, leaving 9 bases of the junction unmatched. The germline V gene encodes CDR1 MDHEN and CDR2 SYDVKM. The CDR3 length is 13 residues. Written as DNA, the CDR3 is TGTGCCAGCAGAGGGAGGGGGCTTCAGGGCTACACCTTC. It translates to CASRGRGLQGYTF.

V and J are TRBV2 and TRBJ2-5; TRBD2 aligns across 10 bases. This CDR3 region has 16 residues. V lost 3 bases to trimming and J lost 2 bases; unmatched junction nucleotides: 6. CDR1 and CDR2 from the germline V gene are SNHLY and FYNNEI. CDR3 region: CASSEELAGGQETQYF. CDR3 DNA sequence: TGTGCCAGCAGTGAGGAATTAGCGGGAGGACAAGAGACCCAGTACTTC.

V usage is TRBV6-5 and J usage is TRBJ1-1, with D unclear. The length of the CDR3 is 12 residues. The germline V and J ends were trimmed by 2 bases and 5 bases, with 6 bases remaining between them. CDR1 and CDR2 (germline): MNHEY, SVGAGI. CDR3 amino acids: CASSYTGTEAFF. The CDR3 coding sequence is TGTGCCAGCAGTTACACTGGGACTGAAGCTTTCTTT.

The table lists this clone with a count of one. The chain joins TRBV7-6 to TRBJ2-1; D remains unclear. Germline CDR1 and CDR2: SGHVS and FNYEAQ. V was clipped by 1 base and J by 9 bases, with 10 bases between them. The CDR3 covers 13 residues. CDR3 sequence reads: CASSLGKVAEQFF. CDR3 in DNA: TGTGCCAGCAGCTTAGGGAAGGTGGCTGAGCAGTTCTTC.

The chain is built from TRBV12-5 and TRBJ2-3; tentatively, D is TRBD1 or TRBD2 (6 bases each). This CDR3 is 14 amino acids long. The germline gives CDR1 LGHNT, CDR2 FRNRAP. With 3 bases removed from V and 4 bases from J, the gap between germline ends came to 11 bases. CDR3 protein: CASGLRGRSDTQYF. Written as DNA, the CDR3 is TGTGCTAGTGGTTTACGGGGGCGTTCAGATACGCAGTATTTT.